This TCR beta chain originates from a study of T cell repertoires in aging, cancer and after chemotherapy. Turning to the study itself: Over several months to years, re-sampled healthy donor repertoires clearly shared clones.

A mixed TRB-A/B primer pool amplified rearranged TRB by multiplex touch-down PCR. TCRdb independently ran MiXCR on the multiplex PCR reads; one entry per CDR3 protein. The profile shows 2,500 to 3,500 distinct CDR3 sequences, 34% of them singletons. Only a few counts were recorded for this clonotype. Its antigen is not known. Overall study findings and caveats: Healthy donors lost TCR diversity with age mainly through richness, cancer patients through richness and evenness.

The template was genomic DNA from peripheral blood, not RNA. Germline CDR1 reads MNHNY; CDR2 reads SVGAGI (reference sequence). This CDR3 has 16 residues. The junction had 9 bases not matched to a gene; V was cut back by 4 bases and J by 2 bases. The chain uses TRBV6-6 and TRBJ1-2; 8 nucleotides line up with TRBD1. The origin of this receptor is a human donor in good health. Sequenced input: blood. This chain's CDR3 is CASSSGARTGNYGYTF. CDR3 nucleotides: TGTGCCAGCAGTTCGGGGGCCCGGACAGGGAACTATGGCTACACCTTC.